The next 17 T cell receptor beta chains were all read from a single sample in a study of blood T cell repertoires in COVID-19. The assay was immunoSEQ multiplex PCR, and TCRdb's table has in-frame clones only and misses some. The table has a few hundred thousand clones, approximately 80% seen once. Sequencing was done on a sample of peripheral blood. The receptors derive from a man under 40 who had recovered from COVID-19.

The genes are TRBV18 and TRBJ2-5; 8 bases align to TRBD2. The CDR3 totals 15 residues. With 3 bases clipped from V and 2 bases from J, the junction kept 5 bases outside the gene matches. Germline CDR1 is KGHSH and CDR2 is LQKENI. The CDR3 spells CASSPPAGAQETQYF. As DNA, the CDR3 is TGTGCCAGCTCACCTCCAGCGGGGGCTCAAGAGACCCAGTACTTC.

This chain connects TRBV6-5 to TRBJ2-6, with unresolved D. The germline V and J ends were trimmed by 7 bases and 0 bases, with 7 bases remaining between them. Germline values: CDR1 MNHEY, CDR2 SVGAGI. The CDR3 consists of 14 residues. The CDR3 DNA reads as TGTGCCAGCACCAGAAGCTCTGGGGCCAACGTCCTGACTTTC. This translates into CASTRSSGANVLTF.

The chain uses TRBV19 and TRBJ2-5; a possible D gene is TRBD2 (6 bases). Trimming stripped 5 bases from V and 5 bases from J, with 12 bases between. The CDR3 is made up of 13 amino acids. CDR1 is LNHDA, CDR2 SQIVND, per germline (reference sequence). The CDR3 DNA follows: TGTGCCAGTAGTTATGAGGGAGGCGAGACCCAGTACTTC. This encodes CASSYEGGETQYF.

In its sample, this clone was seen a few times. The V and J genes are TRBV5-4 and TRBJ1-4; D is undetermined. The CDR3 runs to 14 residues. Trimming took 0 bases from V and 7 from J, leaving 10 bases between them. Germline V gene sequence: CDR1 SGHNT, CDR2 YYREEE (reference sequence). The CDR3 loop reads CASSLGGLGEKLFF. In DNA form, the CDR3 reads TGTGCCAGCAGCTTGGGAGGGTTGGGTGAAAAACTGTTTTTT.

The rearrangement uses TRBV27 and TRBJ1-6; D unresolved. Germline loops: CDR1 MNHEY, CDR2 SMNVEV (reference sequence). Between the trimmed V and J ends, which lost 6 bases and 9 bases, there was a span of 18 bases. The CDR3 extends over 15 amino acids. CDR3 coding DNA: TGTGCCAGCAGGACGTGGGGAGAAACGGGTTCACCCCTCCACTTT. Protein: CASRTWGETGSPLHF.

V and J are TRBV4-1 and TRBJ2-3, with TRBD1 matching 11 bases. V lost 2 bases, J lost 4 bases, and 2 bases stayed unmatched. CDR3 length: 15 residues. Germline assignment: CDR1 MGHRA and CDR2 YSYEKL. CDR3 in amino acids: CASSQRDRGSDTQYF. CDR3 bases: TGCGCCAGCAGCCAACGGGACAGGGGGTCAGATACGCAGTATTTT.

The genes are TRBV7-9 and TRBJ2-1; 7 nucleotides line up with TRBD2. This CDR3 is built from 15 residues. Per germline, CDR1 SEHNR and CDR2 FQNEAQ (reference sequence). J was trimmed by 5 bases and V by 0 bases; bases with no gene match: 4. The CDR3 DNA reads TGTGCCAGCAGCTTAGCGGAACGGGGGGACAATGAGCAGTTCTTC. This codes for CASSLAERGDNEQFF.

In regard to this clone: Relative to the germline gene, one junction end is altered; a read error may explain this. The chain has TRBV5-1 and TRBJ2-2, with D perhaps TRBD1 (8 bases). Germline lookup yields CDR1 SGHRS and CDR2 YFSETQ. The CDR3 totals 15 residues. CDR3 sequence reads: CASSVQGGNAGELFF. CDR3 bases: TGCGCCAGCAGCGTACAGGGGGGGAACGCCGGGGAGCTGTTTTTT.

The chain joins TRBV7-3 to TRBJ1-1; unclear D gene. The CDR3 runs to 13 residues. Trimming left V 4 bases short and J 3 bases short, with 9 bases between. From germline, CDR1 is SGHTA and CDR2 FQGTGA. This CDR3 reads CASSSQRDTEAFF. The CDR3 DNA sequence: TGTGCCAGCAGCTCGCAGAGGGACACTGAAGCTTTCTTT.

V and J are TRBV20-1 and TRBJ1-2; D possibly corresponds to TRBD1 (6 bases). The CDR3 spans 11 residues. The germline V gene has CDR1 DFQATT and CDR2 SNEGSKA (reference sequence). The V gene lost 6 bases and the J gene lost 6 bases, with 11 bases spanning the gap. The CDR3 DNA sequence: TGCAGTGCCGAATCAGGGGATGGCTACACCTTC. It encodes CSAESGDGYTF.

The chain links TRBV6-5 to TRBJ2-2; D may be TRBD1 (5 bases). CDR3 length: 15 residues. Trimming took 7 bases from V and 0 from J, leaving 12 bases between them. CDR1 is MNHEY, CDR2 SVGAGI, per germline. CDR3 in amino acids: CASIRSRANTGELFF. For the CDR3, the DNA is TGTGCCAGCATTCGGTCCAGGGCGAACACCGGGGAGCTGTTTTTT.

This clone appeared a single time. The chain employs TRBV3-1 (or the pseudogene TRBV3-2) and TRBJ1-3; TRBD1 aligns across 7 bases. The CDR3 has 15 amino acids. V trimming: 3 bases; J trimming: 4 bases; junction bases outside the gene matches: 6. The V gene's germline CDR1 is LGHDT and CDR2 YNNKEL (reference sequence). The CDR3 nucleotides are TGTGCCAGCAGCCAGGGGGACAGAGAAGGAAACACCATATATTTT. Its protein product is CASSQGDREGNTIYF.

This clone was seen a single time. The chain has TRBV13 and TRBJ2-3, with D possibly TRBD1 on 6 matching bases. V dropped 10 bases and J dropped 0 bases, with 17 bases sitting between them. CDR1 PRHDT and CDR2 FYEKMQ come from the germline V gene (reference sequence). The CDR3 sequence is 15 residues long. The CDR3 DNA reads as TGTGCCACCTCAGCAGGGGCACGCAGCACAGATACGCAGTATTTT. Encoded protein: CATSAGARSTDTQYF.

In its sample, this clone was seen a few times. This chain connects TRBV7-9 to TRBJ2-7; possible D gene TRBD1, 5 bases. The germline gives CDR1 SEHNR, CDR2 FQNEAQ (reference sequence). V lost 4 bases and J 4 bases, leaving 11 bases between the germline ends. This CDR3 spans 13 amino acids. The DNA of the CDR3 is TGTGCCAGCAGCTCAGGACACGCTTACGAGCAGTACTTC. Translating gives CASSSGHAYEQYF.

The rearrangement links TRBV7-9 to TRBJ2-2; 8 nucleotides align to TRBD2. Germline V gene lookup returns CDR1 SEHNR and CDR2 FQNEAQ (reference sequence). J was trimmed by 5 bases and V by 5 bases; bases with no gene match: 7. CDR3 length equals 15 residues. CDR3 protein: CASSRTSLGTGELFF. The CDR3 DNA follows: TGTGCCAGCAGCAGGACTAGCCTAGGAACCGGGGAGCTGTTTTTT.

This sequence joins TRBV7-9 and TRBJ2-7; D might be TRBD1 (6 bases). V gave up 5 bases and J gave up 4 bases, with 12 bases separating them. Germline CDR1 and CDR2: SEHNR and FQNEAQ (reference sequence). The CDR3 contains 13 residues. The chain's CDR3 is CASSPADRYEQYF. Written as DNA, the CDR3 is TGTGCCAGCAGCCCGGCGGACAGATACGAGCAGTACTTC.

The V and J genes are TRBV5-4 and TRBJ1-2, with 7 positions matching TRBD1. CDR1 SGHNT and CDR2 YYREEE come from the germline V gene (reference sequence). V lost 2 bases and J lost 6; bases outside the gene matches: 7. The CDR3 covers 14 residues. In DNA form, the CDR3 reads TGTGCCAGCAGCTTCGACAGGGATGTCGATGGCTACACCTTC. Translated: CASSFDRDVDGYTF.